A selection of T cell receptor beta chains follows, all from one sample in a study of regulatory T cells in long-lasting Graves disease. TCRdb ran MiXCR on the multiplex PCR reads and lists one entry per CDR3 protein. Of about 240,000 distinct CDR3 sequences listed, 20% to 25% are singletons. The sequencing used peripheral blood mononuclear cells (PBMCs), collected at new diagnosis, from a patient treated with antithyroid drugs. These receptors were obtained from a female donor with Graves disease. Each CDR3 is given with its conserved first and last residue. The D gene is left open where the match is weak. For some rows the clone size is stated as once, few or many, or as a class when expanded; others skip it.

V gene: TRBV20-1; clone size: many; J gene: TRBJ1-2; D gene: -; CDR3 DNA: TGCAGTGCTAGAGATTTCAAAGGGGACCAGGGGGGCTACACCTTC; CDR3 protein: CSARDFKGDQGGYTF
V gene: TRBV7-2; clone size: many; J gene: TRBJ1-1; D gene: -; CDR3 DNA: TGTGCCAGCAGCCAACGAGGAGGGGGCACTGAAGCTTTCTTT; CDR3 protein: CASSQRGGGTEAFF
V gene: TRBV20-1; clone size: -; J gene: TRBJ2-1; D gene: -; CDR3 DNA: TGCAGTGCCAGGAACAATGAGCAGTTCTTC; CDR3 protein: CSARNNEQFF
V gene: TRBV5-6; clone size: many; J gene: TRBJ1-2; D gene: TRBD1; CDR3 DNA: TGTGCCAGCAGCTTGGCTGGACAGGGGAACATCTATGGCTACACCTTC; CDR3 protein: CASSLAGQGNIYGYTF
V gene: TRBV2; clone size: many; J gene: TRBJ2-1; D gene: TRBD2; CDR3 DNA: TGTGCCAGCAGCCCCTTAGCGGGAGAGTACAATGAGCAGTTCTTC; CDR3 protein: CASSPLAGEYNEQFF
V gene: TRBV28; clone size: -; J gene: TRBJ1-2; D gene: TRBD1; CDR3 DNA: TGTGCCAGCAGCGACAATACCGGGACAGGAGTGGGGTACACCTTC; CDR3 protein: CASSDNTGTGVGYTF
V gene: TRBV28; clone size: many; J gene: TRBJ1-2; D gene: TRBD1; CDR3 DNA: TGTGCCAGCAGTTCATCCGGGACAGACTATGGCTACACCTTC; CDR3 protein: CASSSSGTDYGYTF
V gene: TRBV18; clone size: many; J gene: TRBJ2-5; D gene: TRBD2; CDR3 DNA: TGTGCCAGCTCACCATACGGACTAGCAGAGACCCAGTACTTC; CDR3 protein: CASSPYGLAETQYF
V gene: TRBV5-5; clone size: many; J gene: TRBJ2-1; D gene: -; CDR3 DNA: TGTGCCAGCAGCTTAAAAGGGCCCCCGGGAGAGCAGTTCTTC; CDR3 protein: CASSLKGPPGEQFF
V gene: TRBV6-1; clone size: many; J gene: TRBJ2-1; D gene: -; CDR3 DNA: TGTGCCAGCAGAAGAGGTTCCTACAATGAGCAGTTCTTC; CDR3 protein: CASRRGSYNEQFF
V gene: TRBV20-1; clone size: -; J gene: TRBJ1-5; D gene: -; CDR3 DNA: TGCAGTGCTAGCCACAGTCCGGAACAGCCCCAGCATTTT; CDR3 protein: CSASHSPEQPQHF
V gene: TRBV18; clone size: many; J gene: TRBJ2-5; D gene: -; CDR3 DNA: TGTGCCAGCTCACCCCCGGGAGAAGAGACCCAGTACTTC; CDR3 protein: CASSPPGEETQYF
V gene: TRBV29-1; clone size: -; J gene: TRBJ2-4; D gene: -; CDR3 DNA: TGCAGCGCCACCTTAAGATCAAACATTCAGTACTTC; CDR3 protein: CSATLRSNIQYF
V gene: TRBV4-2; clone size: many; J gene: TRBJ2-7; D gene: -; CDR3 DNA: TGTGCCAGCAGCCAAGATCAGAGTCCGCCCTACGAGCAGTACTTC; CDR3 protein: CASSQDQSPPYEQYF
V gene: TRBV11-2; clone size: -; J gene: TRBJ2-1; D gene: -; CDR3 DNA: TGTGCCAGCAGCTTACAAACGGGCGCTGAGCAGTTCTTC; CDR3 protein: CASSLQTGAEQFF
V gene: TRBV5-4; clone size: many; J gene: TRBJ2-7; D gene: TRBD2; CDR3 DNA: TGTGCCAGCAGCTTGCCGGGGGGTGGTTACGAGCAGTACTTC; CDR3 protein: CASSLPGGGYEQYF
V gene: TRBV7-3; clone size: many; J gene: TRBJ2-3; D gene: -; CDR3 DNA: TGTGCCAGCAGCAGGGGGTCGTCCACAGATACGCAGTATTTT; CDR3 protein: CASSRGSSTDTQYF
V gene: TRBV7-9; clone size: many; J gene: TRBJ2-7; D gene: -; CDR3 DNA: TGTGCCAGCAGCTATTTTGACGAGCAGTACTTC; CDR3 protein: CASSYFDEQYF
V gene: TRBV7-2; clone size: few; J gene: TRBJ2-7; D gene: TRBD2; CDR3 DNA: TGTGCCAGCAGCTCTGGGACTATAGGGGACTACGAGCAGTACTTC; CDR3 protein: CASSSGTIGDYEQYF
V gene: TRBV24-1; clone size: many; J gene: TRBJ2-5; D gene: TRBD1; CDR3 DNA: TGTGCCACCAGTGATTTTGACAGGGGGAGAGAGACCCAGTACTTC; CDR3 protein: CATSDFDRGRETQYF
V gene: TRBV6-1; clone size: many; J gene: TRBJ1-5; D gene: TRBD1; CDR3 DNA: TGTGCCAGCAGTCCCAGGGGGGGCGAACGCTGGAGTCAGCCCCAGCATTTT; CDR3 protein: CASSPRGGERWSQPQHF
V gene: TRBV5-1; clone size: many; J gene: TRBJ1-1; D gene: -; CDR3 DNA: TGTGCCAGCAGCTTGGCCGCTACAGTGAACACTGAAGCTTTCTTT; CDR3 protein: CASSLAATVNTEAFF